This is a list of T cell receptor beta chains from one sample in a study of blood T cells in healthy people across ages. TCRdb processed the 5' RACE reads anew with MiXCR; each CDR3 protein has one entry. The sample holds about 970,000 distinct CDR3 sequences, roughly half seen once. The sample consisted of blood. Every receptor here comes from a woman aged 60-75 years in good health. The CDR3 runs from the conserved cysteine through the conserved F or W. The D gene is left open where the match is weak. Size values are once, few and many counts, or a class for expanded clones, and some rows have none.

d_gene	abundance	v_gene	j_gene	CDR3nt	CDR3aa
TRBD2	few	TRBV7-8	TRBJ2-5	TGTGCCAGCAGCTTAGGCCGAGGCGGGGGACCTCAGTACTTC	CASSLGRGGGPQYF
.	many	TRBV3-1	TRBJ2-6	TGTGCCACCGCCCACTCTGGGGCCAACGTCCTGACTTTC	CATAHSGANVLTF
.	.	TRBV15	TRBJ2-6	TGTGCCGCCAGACTCACAGGGACCAACGTCCTGACTTTC	CAARLTGTNVLTF
.	.	TRBV10-3	TRBJ2-5	TGTGCCATCAGTAGACTCGGGGAAGAGACCCAGTACTTC	CAISRLGEETQYF
.	.	TRBV12-3/TRBV12-4	TRBJ2-3	TGTGCCAGTGTCTGGGGGGCGTTAACAGATACGCAGTATTTT	CASVWGALTDTQYF
TRBD1	few	TRBV29-1	TRBJ2-5	TGCAGCGGGAGACAGGGTGTTGGGGAGACCCAGTACTTC	CSGRQGVGETQYF
TRBD1	many	TRBV20-1	TRBJ1-5	TGCAGTGCTAGAGACCCGGGACAGGCTCTTTCCCAGCCCCAGCATTTT	CSARDPGQALSQPQHF
.	few	TRBV4-1	TRBJ1-4	TGCGCCAGCCGTAGGGGAAAACTGTTTTTT	CASRRGKLFF
.	few	TRBV29-1	TRBJ2-7	TGCAGCGTTGTCGGGGTTTTGGGACGAGCCATTTACGAGCAGTACTTC	CSVVGVLGRAIYEQYF
.	.	TRBV2	TRBJ2-7	TGTGCCAGCAGCGATCAGGGACACTCCTACGAGCAGTACTTC	CASSDQGHSYEQYF
TRBD2	few	TRBV10-3	TRBJ2-7	TGTGCCATCGCTAGCGGGAGGTCCCTGCGCGAGCAGTACTTC	CAIASGRSLREQYF
.	few	TRBV7-2	TRBJ1-2	TGTGCCAGCAGCTTCGACAGCTATGGCTACACCTTC	CASSFDSYGYTF
.	.	TRBV30	TRBJ2-7	TGTGCCTGGACCGCAACAGGGTCCAACTACGAGCAGTACTTC	CAWTATGSNYEQYF
TRBD1	once	TRBV7-9	TRBJ2-7	TGTGCCAGCAGCTTTCTCCCGGGACAGGGGTTCGGCTACGAGCAGTACTTC	CASSFLPGQGFGYEQYF
.	.	TRBV9	TRBJ2-3	TGTGCCAGCAGCGTAGTCCCTAGCAGAGATACGCAGTATTTT	CASSVVPSRDTQYF
.	few	TRBV21-1	TRBJ2-7	TGTGCCAGCAGCAAAGCTGTACGGAACAGGTTAAACGAGCAGTACTTC	CASSKAVRNRLNEQYF
.	few	TRBV29-1	TRBJ1-2	TGCAGCGTTGTGGCTGTGGGCGGAGGCTACACCTTC	CSVVAVGGGYTF
.	once	TRBV7-9	TRBJ1-2	TGTGCCAGCAGCGGAACAGGGAGTAACTATAGCTACACCTTC	CASSGTGSNYSYTF
.	few	TRBV27	TRBJ1-4	TGTGCCAGCAGTCACTTGGACTTCCCCAATGAAAAACTGTTTTTT	CASSHLDFPNEKLFF
.	.	TRBV6-5	TRBJ2-7	TGTGCCAGCAGAAATAGGGGCTACGAGCAGTACTTC	CASRNRGYEQYF
TRBD2	.	TRBV28	TRBJ2-3	TGTGCCAGCAGTTCCTCCAGCGGGATTTTTACAGATACGCAGTATTTT	CASSSSSGIFTDTQYF
.	.	TRBV5-1	TRBJ1-5	TGCGCCAGCAGCTTGGAAGGTCTGGAGCAGCCCCAGCATTTT	CASSLEGLEQPQHF
.	.	TRBV9	TRBJ2-1	TGTGCCAGCAGCGCGCCCGAGGAGACCCTGCAGTTCTTC	CASSAPEETLQFF
.	.	TRBV20-1	TRBJ2-4	TGCAGTGCCCCTAGGTTGGAAAACATTCAGTACTTC	CSAPRLENIQYF
TRBD2	.	TRBV12-3/TRBV12-4	TRBJ2-7	TGTGCCAGCACCAGCAGCGATAGCGGGGGTAATGAGCAGTACTTC	CASTSSDSGGNEQYF
TRBD2	.	TRBV12-3/TRBV12-4	TRBJ2-7	TGTGCCAGCAGGGGCTACGGGACTAGGAGAAGTTACGAGCAGTACTTC	CASRGYGTRRSYEQYF
.	many	TRBV29-1	TRBJ2-3	TGCAGCGTTGATGGGAACACAGATACGCAGTATTTT	CSVDGNTDTQYF
.	.	TRBV7-3	TRBJ2-1	TGTGCCAGCAGCTGGCCGAGTAGGGAGCAGTTCTTC	CASSWPSREQFF
.	few	TRBV5-4	TRBJ2-7	TGTGCCAGCAGCGAAGGGGGTTCGGTCTACGAGCAGTACTTC	CASSEGGSVYEQYF
TRBD1	.	TRBV18	TRBJ1-2	TGTGCCAGCTCACCAGGTACCGCAGGGGGAGACTATGGCTACACCTTC	CASSPGTAGGDYGYTF
TRBD2	few	TRBV29-1	TRBJ2-3	TGCAGCGTTGATGGGGGAGGGAGCACAGATACGCAGTATTTT	CSVDGGGSTDTQYF
TRBD2	.	TRBV15	TRBJ2-1	TGTGCCACCAGCAGAGGGTCCCCGGGACTAGCGGACAATGAGCAGTTCTTC	CATSRGSPGLADNEQFF
.	few	TRBV9	TRBJ1-2	TGTGCCAGCAGCGCCTCTTTTCAGGGCTACTATGGCTACACCTTC	CASSASFQGYYGYTF
.	many	TRBV29-1	TRBJ2-1	TGCAGCGTTGACCCGACATCGTACAATGAGCAGTTCTTC	CSVDPTSYNEQFF
.	.	TRBV28	TRBJ2-5	TGTGCCAGCAGTCCCATCCACGGGGCGGTTGGCAATGAGCAGTACTTC	CASSPIHGAVGNEQYF
.	.	TRBV5-1	TRBJ2-1	TGCGCCAGCAGACAGGATAATGAGCAGTTCTTC	CASRQDNEQFF
.	.	TRBV7-2	TRBJ2-3	TGTGCCAGCAGCCCCTCCCCGGGCACAGATACGCAGTATTTT	CASSPSPGTDTQYF
.	.	TRBV9	TRBJ2-5	TGTGCCAGCAGCGTAGATGGGGTTCTCCAGACCCAGTACTTC	CASSVDGVLQTQYF
TRBD1	.	TRBV3-1	TRBJ2-3	TGTGCCAGCAGCCATTGGGACAGAGACACAGATACGCAGTATTTT	CASSHWDRDTDTQYF
.	.	TRBV12-3/TRBV12-4	TRBJ1-1	TGTGCCAGCACCGAGGGTAGGGGGAACACTGAAGCTTTCTTT	CASTEGRGNTEAFF
TRBD1	.	TRBV20-1	TRBJ2-5	TGCAGTGCGACATGGACAGGCCGCCAAGAGACCCAGTACTTC	CSATWTGRQETQYF
TRBD2	.	TRBV12-3/TRBV12-4	TRBJ2-3	TGTGCCAGCAGTTTGACTAGCGTCCTGACAGATACGCAGTATTTT	CASSLTSVLTDTQYF
.	few	TRBV7-2	TRBJ2-3	TGTGCCAGCAGCTTAATCGACCACCCCACAGATACGCAGTATTTT	CASSLIDHPTDTQYF
TRBD2	few	TRBV27	TRBJ2-1	TGTGCCAGCAGTTACGGGACTAGCGGTTACAATGAGCAGTTCTTC	CASSYGTSGYNEQFF
.	few	TRBV10-3	TRBJ2-7	TGTGCCATCAGGGGAACCGGAGGGGGAGACTACGAGCAGTACTTC	CAIRGTGGGDYEQYF
TRBD2	few	TRBV4-1	TRBJ2-5	TGCGCCAGCAGCCCGGGACTAGCGGGAATCCAAGAGACCCAGTACTTC	CASSPGLAGIQETQYF
TRBD2	.	TRBV15	TRBJ2-5	TGTGCCACCAGCAGATCCGGACTAGCGGAAGAGACCCAGTACTTC	CATSRSGLAEETQYF
TRBD1	once	TRBV14	TRBJ2-5	TGTGCCAGCAGCCAAAACAGGGGTTTATTCCGAGAGACCCAGTACTTC	CASSQNRGLFRETQYF
TRBD2	.	TRBV7-2	TRBJ2-5	TGTGCCAGCAGCCCGCAAAGCGGGAGTGATGAGACCCAGTACTTC	CASSPQSGSDETQYF
.	.	TRBV28	TRBJ1-4	TGTGCCAGCAGTTCGGTAACAGGGACTAGTGAAAAACTGTTTTTT	CASSSVTGTSEKLFF
TRBD2	.	TRBV2	TRBJ2-5	TGTGCCAGCAGTGATCACCCCGAAGAGGCGGGAGGTGAGACCCAGTACTTC	CASSDHPEEAGGETQYF
TRBD2	.	TRBV4-2	TRBJ2-5	TGTGCCAGCAGCCAAGATCGGTGTGCAGCGGGAGCGCTAGAGACCCAGTACTTC	CASSQDRCAAGALETQYF
TRBD2	.	TRBV28	TRBJ2-1	TGTGCCAGCAGGTCTAGCGGGAGTGTAAGACGCAATGAGCAGTTCTTC	CASRSSGSVRRNEQFF
.	.	TRBV28	TRBJ2-7	TGTGCCAGCAGTTTCAGGGACCCCGCCTACGAGCAGTACTTC	CASSFRDPAYEQYF
.	few	TRBV7-9	TRBJ2-7	TGTGCCAGCAGCTTAGGATCGGAGTATACGAGCGGGTCCTACGAGCAGTACTTC	CASSLGSEYTSGSYEQYF
TRBD1	few	TRBV7-8	TRBJ2-4	TGTGCCAGCAGCCAACCCGGGACAGGGGTGAACATTCAGTACTTC	CASSQPGTGVNIQYF
.	.	TRBV7-9	TRBJ2-5	TGTGCCAGCAGCAAGGAGGGGGGGCTTGAGCAGTACTTC	CASSKEGGLEQYF